Below are 9 T cell receptor beta chains sequenced from a single sample in a study of T cell clonotyping in hematopoietic cell transplantation. Regarding time point: recipient sample about 28 days before transplant, after cytoreduction. Using immunoSEQ multiplex PCR, the repertoire was profiled, and TCRdb retains in-frame clones only, with some absent. The sample includes around 1,800 clones, about 94% of them seen just once. The sequencing here drew on peripheral blood mononuclear cells, taken before stem cell transplant. These receptors originate from a woman in her forties or fifties with acute myeloid leukemia. Some clones in this sample may be carry-over from other donors' samples.

The CDR3 here is CASSLLPGQGNYGYTF. The DNA of the CDR3 is TGTGCCAGCAGTTTACTGCCGGGACAGGGTAACTATGGCTACACCTTC. This chain uses TRBV6-5 with TRBJ1-2; 9 bases line up with TRBD1. Looked up from germline, CDR1 is MNHEY and CDR2 is SVGAGI. Losses at the gene ends were 4 bases for V and 1 base for J; bases not matched to a gene: 7. The length of the CDR3 is 16 residues.

V is TRBV11-1 and J is TRBJ2-7, with 8 bases fitting TRBD2. This CDR3 region has 15 residues. Germline CDR1 SGHAT, CDR2 FQDESV (reference sequence). After removal of 6 bases from V and 1 base from J, the junction contained 8 bases not matched to a gene. Written as DNA, the CDR3 is TGTGCCAGCAGTTCGGGGGGGGCAAAGTCCTACGAGCAGTACTTC. Its translation: CASSSGGAKSYEQYF. Together with reference TRBV11-1 and TRBJ2-7, the CDR3 gives the full variable domain: EAEVAQSPRYKITEKSQAVAFWCDPISGHATLYWYRQILGQGPELLVQFQDESVVDDSQLPKDRFSAERLKGVDSTLKIQPAELGDSAMYLCASSSGGAKSYEQYFGPGTRLTVT.

The chain joins TRBV5-1 to TRBJ2-5, with a possible D match to TRBD2 (6 bases). Germline CDR1 is SGHRS and CDR2 is YFSETQ. This CDR3 has 14 residues. With 2 bases removed from V and 5 bases from J, the gap between germline ends came to 13 bases. This CDR3 reads CASSFEPGVETQYF. For the CDR3, the DNA is TGCGCCAGCAGCTTTGAACCGGGGGTGGAGACCCAGTACTTC.

The chain uses TRBV15 and TRBJ2-2; 9 bases agree with TRBD1. Per the germline V gene, CDR1 is LNHNV and CDR2 is YYDKDF (reference sequence). This CDR3 has 17 residues. The junction had 6 bases not matched to a gene; V was cut back by 0 bases and J by 4 bases. Here the CDR3 DNA reads TGTGCCACCAGCAGAGATTGGGGGACAGGGACCACCGGGGAGCTGTTTTTT. Encoded protein: CATSRDWGTGTTGELFF.

The chain is built from TRBV27 and TRBJ2-7; maybe TRBD1 (6 bases). This CDR3 spans 12 amino acids. V lost 3 bases and J 6 bases, leaving 9 bases between the germline ends. Germline V gene data show CDR1 as MNHEY and CDR2 as SMNVEV (reference sequence). In DNA form, the CDR3 reads TGTGCCAGCAGTTTCACAGGGACCGAGCAGTACTTC. It yields the protein CASSFTGTEQYF.

V is TRBV7-9 and J is TRBJ1-1; 7 bases agree with TRBD1. Germline values: CDR1 SEHNR, CDR2 FQNEAQ (reference sequence). With V trimmed by 10 bases and J by 5 bases, 7 bases remained unmatched. This CDR3 region has 12 residues. In DNA form, the CDR3 reads TGTGCCACTTTAGCAGGGGGGACTGAAGCTTTCTTT. This sequence encodes CATLAGGTEAFF.

This sequence joins TRBV5-1 and TRBJ2-3; D may be TRBD2 (6 bases). Germline V gene data show CDR1 as SGHRS and CDR2 as YFSETQ. This CDR3 is 16 amino acids long. V dropped 0 bases and J dropped 4 bases, with 15 bases sitting between them. This CDR3 reads CASSLAAGRFADTQYF. DNA for the CDR3: TGCGCCAGCAGCTTGGCGGCGGGGAGGTTTGCAGATACGCAGTATTTT.

This chain joins TRBV7-3 and TRBJ1-6, with D perhaps TRBD1 (5 bases). The germline gives CDR1 SGHTA, CDR2 FQGTGA. The CDR3 has 15 residues. V lost 1 base and J lost 7, with 11 bases in between. The CDR3 coding sequence is TGTGCCAGCAGCTTAAATGCAGGGTACAATTCACCCCTCCACTTT. Translating it yields CASSLNAGYNSPLHF.

V gene TRBV9 combines with J gene TRBJ2-3; TRBD2 matches at 7 bases. V lost 4 bases, J lost 2 bases, and 1 base stayed unmatched. Germline assignment: CDR1 SGDLS and CDR2 YYNGEE. The CDR3 has 13 residues. The DNA for the CDR3 is TGTGCCAGCAGCCGGGGGGACACAGATACGCAGTATTTT. Its translation: CASSRGDTDTQYF.